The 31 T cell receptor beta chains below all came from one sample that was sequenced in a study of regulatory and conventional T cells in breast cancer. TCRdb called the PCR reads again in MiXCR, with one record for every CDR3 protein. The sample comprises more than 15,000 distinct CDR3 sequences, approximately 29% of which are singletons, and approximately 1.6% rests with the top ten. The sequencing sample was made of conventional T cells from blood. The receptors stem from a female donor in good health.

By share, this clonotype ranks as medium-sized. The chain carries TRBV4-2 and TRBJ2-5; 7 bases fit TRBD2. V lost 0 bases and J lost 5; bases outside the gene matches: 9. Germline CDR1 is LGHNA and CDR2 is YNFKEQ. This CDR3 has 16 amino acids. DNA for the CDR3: TGTGCCAGCAGCCAAGATGGGGCCGCGGGAGTCGAGACCCAGTACTTC. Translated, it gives CASSQDGAAGVETQYF.

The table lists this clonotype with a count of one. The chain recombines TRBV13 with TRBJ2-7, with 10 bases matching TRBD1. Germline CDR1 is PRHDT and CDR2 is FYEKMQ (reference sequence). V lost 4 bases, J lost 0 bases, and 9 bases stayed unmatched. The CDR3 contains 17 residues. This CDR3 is CASSSAWDRGTSYEQYF. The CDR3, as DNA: TGTGCCAGCAGCTCGGCCTGGGACAGGGGTACCTCCTACGAGCAGTACTTC.

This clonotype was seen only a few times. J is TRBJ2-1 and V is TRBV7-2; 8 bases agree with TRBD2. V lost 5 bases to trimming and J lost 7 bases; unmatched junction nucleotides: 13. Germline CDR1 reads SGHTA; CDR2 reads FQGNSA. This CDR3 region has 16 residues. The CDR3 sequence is CASSPQSGTRRNEQFF. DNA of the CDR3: TGTGCCAGCAGCCCCCAATCCGGGACTAGACGGAATGAGCAGTTCTTC.

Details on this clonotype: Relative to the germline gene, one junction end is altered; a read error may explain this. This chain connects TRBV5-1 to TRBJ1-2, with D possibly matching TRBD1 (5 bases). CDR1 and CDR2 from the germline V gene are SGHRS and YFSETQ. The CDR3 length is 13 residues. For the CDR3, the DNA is TGCGCCAACAGCCTCGTGGGGGATTCTGGCTACACCTTC. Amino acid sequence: CANSLVGDSGYTF.

The CDR3 loop is CASSNSGGSYNEQFF. CDR3 DNA sequence: TGTGCCAGCAGTAATAGCGGCGGCTCCTACAATGAGCAGTTCTTC. The V and J genes are TRBV12-3 or TRBV12-4 and TRBJ2-1, with D possibly TRBD2 on 6 matching bases. This CDR3 has 15 amino acids. V dropped 5 bases and J dropped 0 bases, with 11 bases sitting between them.

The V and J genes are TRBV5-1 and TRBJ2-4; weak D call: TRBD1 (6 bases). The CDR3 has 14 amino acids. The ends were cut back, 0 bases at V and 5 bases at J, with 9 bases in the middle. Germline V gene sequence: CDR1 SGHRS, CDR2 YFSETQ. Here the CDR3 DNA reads TGCGCCAGCAGCTTGGAGTGGGGGCAAAACATTCAGTACTTC. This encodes CASSLEWGQNIQYF.

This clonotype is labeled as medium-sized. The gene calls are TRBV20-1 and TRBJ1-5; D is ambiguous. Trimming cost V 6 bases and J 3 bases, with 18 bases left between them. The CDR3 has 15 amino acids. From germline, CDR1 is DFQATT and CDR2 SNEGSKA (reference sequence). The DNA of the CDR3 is TGCAGTGCCACCCGACCCGCGACCGACAATCAGCCCCAGCATTTT. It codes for CSATRPATDNQPQHF.

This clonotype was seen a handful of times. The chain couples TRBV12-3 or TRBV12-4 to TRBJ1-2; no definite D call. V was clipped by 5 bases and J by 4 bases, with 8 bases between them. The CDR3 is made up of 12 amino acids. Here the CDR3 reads CASSQTTYGYTF. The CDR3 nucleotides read TGTGCCAGCAGTCAAACGACCTATGGCTACACCTTC.

CDR3 amino acids: CASSSAGEGSPLHF. The CDR3 coding sequence is TGTGCCAGCAGCTCCGCAGGGGAAGGATCACCCCTCCACTTT. V and J are TRBV7-3 and TRBJ1-6; the D gene is possibly TRBD1 (6 bases). The CDR3 spans 14 residues. V was shortened by 4 bases and J by 10 bases, with 14 bases between the two germline ends. CDR1 and CDR2 (germline): SGHTA, FQGTGA. Supplemented by reference TRBV7-3 and TRBJ1-6, the full variable domain reads GAGVSQTPSNKVTEKGKYVELRCDPISGHTALYWYRQSLGQGPEFLIYFQGTGAADDSGLPNDRFFAVRPEGSVSTLKIQRTERGDSAVYLCASSSAGEGSPLHFGNGTRLTVT.

The CDR3 DNA reads TGCGCCAGCAGCCGAGGACTAGCGGGGGGCTACAATGAGCAGTTCTTC. It translates to CASSRGLAGGYNEQFF. The chain combines TRBV4-1 with TRBJ2-1, with 14 bases aligning to TRBD2. V gave up 4 bases and J gave up 3 bases; unmatched junction bases: 2. Germline-derived CDR1 and CDR2 are MGHRA and YSYEKL. This CDR3 spans 16 amino acids.

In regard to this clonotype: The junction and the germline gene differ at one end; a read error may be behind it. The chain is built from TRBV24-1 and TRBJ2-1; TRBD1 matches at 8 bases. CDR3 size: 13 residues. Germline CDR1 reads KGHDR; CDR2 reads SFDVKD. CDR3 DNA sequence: TGTGCCACCAGTGCCGACGTCGACAGGGGTCAGTCCTTC. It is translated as CATSADVDRGQSF.

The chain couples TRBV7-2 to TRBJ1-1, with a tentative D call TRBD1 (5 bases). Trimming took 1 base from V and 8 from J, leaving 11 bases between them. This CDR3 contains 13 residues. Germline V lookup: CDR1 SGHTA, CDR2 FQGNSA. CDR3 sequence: CASSLGVGGEAFF. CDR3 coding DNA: TGTGCCAGCAGCTTAGGTGTGGGGGGGGAAGCTTTCTTT.

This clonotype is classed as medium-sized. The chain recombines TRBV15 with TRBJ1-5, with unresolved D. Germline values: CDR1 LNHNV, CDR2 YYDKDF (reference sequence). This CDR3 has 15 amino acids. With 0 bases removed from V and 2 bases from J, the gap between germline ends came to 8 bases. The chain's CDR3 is CATSRDLNGNQPQHF. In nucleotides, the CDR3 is TGTGCCACCAGCAGAGATTTAAATGGCAATCAGCCCCAGCATTTT.

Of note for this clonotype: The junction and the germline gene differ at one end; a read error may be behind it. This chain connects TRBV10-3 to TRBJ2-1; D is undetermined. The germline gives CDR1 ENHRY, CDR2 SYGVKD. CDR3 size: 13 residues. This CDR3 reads CASSYGAYNEQFF. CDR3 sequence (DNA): TGTGCCAGCAGTTACGGAGCCTACAATGAGCAGTTCTTC.

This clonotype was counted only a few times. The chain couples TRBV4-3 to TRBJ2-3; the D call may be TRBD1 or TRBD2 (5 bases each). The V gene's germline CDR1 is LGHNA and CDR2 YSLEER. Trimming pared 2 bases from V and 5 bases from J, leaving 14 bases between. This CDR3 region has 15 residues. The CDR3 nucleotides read TGCGCCAGCAGCCAACGGGGCAGCAACAGAGATACGCAGTATTTT. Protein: CASSQRGSNRDTQYF.

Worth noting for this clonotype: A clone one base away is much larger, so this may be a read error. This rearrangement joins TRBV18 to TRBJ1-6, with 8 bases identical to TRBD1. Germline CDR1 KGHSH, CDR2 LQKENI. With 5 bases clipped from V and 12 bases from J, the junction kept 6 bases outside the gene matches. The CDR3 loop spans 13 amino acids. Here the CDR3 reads CASSSTGDLPLHF. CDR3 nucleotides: TGTGCCAGCTCATCGACAGGGGACTTACCCCTCCACTTT.

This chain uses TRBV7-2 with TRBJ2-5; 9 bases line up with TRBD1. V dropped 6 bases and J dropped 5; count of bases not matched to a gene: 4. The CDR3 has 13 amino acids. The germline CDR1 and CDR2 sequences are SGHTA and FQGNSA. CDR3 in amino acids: CASRQGARETQYF. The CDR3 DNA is TGTGCCAGCAGACAGGGGGCAAGGGAGACCCAGTACTTC.

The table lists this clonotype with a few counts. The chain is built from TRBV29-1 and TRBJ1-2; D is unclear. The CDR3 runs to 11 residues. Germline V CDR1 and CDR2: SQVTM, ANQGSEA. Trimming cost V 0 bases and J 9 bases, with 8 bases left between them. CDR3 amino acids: CSVEDRRSYTF. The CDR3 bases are TGCAGCGTTGAAGATCGGAGGAGCTACACCTTC.

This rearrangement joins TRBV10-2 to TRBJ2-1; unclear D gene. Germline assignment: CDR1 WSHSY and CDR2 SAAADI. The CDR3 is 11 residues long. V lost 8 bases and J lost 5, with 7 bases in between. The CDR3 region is CASQLDNEQFF. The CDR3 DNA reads TGCGCCAGCCAGCTTGACAATGAGCAGTTCTTC.

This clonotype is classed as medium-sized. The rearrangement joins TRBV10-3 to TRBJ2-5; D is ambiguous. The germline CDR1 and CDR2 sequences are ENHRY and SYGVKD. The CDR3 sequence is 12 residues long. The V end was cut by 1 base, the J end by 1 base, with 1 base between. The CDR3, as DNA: TGTGCCATCAGTGAGTTCCAAGAGACCCAGTACTTC. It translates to CAISEFQETQYF.

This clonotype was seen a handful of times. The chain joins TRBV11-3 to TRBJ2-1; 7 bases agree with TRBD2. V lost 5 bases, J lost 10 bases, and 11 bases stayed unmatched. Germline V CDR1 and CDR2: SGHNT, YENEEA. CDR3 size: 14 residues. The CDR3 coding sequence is TGTGCCAGCAGCCCTCGGAGCGGGGACGCCGAGCAGTTCTTC. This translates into CASSPRSGDAEQFF.

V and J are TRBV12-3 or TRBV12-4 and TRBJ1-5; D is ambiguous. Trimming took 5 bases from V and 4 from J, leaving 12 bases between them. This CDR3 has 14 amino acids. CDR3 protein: CASSPSPRNQPQHF. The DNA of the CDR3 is TGTGCCAGCAGTCCCAGCCCCAGGAATCAGCCCCAGCATTTT.

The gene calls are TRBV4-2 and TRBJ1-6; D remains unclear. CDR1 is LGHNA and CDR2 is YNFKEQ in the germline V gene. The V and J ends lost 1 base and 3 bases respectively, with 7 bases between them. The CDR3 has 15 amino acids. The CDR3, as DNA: TGTGCCAGCAGCCAAGGGGAAAACTATAATTCACCCCTCCACTTT. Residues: CASSQGENYNSPLHF.

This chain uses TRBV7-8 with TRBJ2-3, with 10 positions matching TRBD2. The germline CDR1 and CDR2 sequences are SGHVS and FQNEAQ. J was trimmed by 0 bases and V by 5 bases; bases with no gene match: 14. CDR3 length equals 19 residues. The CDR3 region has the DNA TGTGCCAGCAGCAAGTCGCTAGCGGGGGTCCTCACTAGCACAGATACGCAGTATTTT. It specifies CASSKSLAGVLTSTDTQYF.

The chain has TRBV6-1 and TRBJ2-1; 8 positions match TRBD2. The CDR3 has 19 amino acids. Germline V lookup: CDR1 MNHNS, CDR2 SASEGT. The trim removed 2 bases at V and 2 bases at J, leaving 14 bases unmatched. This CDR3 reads CASSEYPMNGGATYNEQFF. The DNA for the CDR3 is TGTGCCAGCAGTGAATACCCCATGAACGGGGGGGCAACCTACAATGAGCAGTTCTTC.

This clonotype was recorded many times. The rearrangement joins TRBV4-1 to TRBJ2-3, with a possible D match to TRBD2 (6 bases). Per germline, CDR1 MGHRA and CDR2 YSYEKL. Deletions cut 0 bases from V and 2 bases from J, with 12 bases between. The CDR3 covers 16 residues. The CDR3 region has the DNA TGCGCCAGCAGCCAAGATCTGGGGGAGGTCACAGATACGCAGTATTTT. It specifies CASSQDLGEVTDTQYF.

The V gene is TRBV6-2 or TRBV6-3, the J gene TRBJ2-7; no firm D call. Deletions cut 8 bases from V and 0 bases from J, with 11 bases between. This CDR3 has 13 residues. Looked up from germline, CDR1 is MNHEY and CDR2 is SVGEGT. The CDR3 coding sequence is TGTGCCAGCGAGGCGAGGATCTCCTACGAGCAGTACTTC. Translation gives CASEARISYEQYF.

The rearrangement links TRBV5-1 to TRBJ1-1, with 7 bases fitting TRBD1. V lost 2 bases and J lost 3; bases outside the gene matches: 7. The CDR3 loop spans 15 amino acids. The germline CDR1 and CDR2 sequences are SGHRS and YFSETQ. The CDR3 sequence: CASSFLQGGDTEAFF. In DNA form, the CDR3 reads TGCGCCAGCAGCTTCCTTCAGGGGGGTGACACTGAAGCTTTCTTT.

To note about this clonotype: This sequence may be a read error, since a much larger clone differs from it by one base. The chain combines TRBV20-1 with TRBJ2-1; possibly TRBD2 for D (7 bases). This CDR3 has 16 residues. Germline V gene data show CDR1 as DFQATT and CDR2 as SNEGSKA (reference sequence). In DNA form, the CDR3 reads TGCAGTGCTAGAGAGATGAGGACGCGGGGGCACAATGAGCAGTCCTTC. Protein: CSAREMRTRGHNEQSF.

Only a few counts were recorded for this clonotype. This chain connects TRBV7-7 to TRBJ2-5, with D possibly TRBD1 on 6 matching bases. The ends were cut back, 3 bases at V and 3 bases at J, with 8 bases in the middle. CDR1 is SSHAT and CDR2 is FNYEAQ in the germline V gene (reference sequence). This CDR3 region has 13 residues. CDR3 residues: CASSLDREETQYF. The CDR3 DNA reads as TGTGCCAGCAGCTTGGACAGAGAAGAGACCCAGTACTTC.

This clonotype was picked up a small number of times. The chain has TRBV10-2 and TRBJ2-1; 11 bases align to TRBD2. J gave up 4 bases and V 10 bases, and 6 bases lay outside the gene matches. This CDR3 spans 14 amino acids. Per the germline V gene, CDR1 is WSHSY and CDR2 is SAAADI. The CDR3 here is CATTPSGGYNEQFF. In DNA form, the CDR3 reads TGCGCCACCACCCCTAGCGGGGGGTACAATGAGCAGTTCTTC.